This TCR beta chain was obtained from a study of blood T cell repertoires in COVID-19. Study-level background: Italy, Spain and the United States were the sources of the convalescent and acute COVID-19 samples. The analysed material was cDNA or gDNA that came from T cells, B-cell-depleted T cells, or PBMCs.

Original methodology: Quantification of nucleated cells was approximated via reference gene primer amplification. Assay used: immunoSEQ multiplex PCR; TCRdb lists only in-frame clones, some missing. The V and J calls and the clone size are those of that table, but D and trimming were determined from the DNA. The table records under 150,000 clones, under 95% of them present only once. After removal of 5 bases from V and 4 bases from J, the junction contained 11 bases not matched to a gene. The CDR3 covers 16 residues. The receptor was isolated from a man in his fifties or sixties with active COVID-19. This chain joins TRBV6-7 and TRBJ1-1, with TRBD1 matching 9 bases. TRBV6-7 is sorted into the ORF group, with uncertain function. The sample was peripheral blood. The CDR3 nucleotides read TGTGCCAGCAGTCCCGAACCCGGGACAGGGATCACTGAAGCTTTCTTT. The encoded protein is CASSPEPGTGITEAFF.